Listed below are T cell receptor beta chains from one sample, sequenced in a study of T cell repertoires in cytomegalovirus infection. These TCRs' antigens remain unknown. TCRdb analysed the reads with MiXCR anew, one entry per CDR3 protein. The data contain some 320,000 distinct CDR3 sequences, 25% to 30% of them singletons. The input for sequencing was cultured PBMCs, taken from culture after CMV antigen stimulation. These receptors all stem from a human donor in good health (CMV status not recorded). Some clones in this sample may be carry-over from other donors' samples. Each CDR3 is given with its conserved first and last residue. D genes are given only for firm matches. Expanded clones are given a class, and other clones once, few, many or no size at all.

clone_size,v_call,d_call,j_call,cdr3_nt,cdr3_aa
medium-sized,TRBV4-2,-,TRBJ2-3,TGTGCCAGCAGCCGTACAGCGGCGAACACAGATACGCAGTATTTT,CASSRTAANTDTQYF
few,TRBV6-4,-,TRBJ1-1,TGTGCCAGCAGTGAGGCACGGGGGACTGAAGCTTTCTTT,CASSEARGTEAFF
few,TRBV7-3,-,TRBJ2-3,TGTGCCAGCAGCGGGGGGCGTACGCAGTATTTT,CASSGGRTQYF
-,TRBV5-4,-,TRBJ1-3,TGTGCCAGCAGCCCCGAGATCCAGGGATCAGGAAACACCATATATTTT,CASSPEIQGSGNTIYF
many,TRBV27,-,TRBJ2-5,TGTGCCAGCAGTTTAGGGGGAAAGACCCAGTACTTC,CASSLGGKTQYF
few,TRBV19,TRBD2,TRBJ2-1,TGTGCCAGTAGTCCTCAAGGGACTAGCGGGAGAAAAAATGAGCAGTTCTTC,CASSPQGTSGRKNEQFF
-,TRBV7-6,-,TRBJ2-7,TGTGCCAGCAGCGTCAACACGGGCTACGAGCAGTACTTC,CASSVNTGYEQYF
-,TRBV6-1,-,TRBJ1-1,TGTGCCAGCAGTGAAGACACCCAGGGGAACACTGAAGCTTTCTTT,CASSEDTQGNTEAFF
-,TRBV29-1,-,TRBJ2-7,TGCAGCGTGATCTCGACAAGGTCCTACGAGCAGTACTTC,CSVISTRSYEQYF
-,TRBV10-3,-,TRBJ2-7,TGTGCCATCAGTGAGTCGGAAGGGACCTACGAGCAGTACTTC,CAISESEGTYEQYF
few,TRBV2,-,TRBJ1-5,TGTGCCAGCAGTGAAGAGAGGGGGGCAATGCAGCCCCAGCATTTT,CASSEERGAMQPQHF
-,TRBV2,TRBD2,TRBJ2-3,TGTGCCAGCAGTACTAGCGGGAGAAGAGATACGCAGTATTTT,CASSTSGRRDTQYF
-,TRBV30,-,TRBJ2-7,TGTGCCTGGAGTTACCTATCGGGCGAGCAGTACTTC,CAWSYLSGEQYF
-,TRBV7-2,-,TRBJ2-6,TGTGCCAGCAGCAACCCGCGGACACAGGGAGTTGGGGCCAACGTCCTGACTTTC,CASSNPRTQGVGANVLTF
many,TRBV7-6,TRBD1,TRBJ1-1,TGTGCCAGCAGCTTAGTTGACAGGGGGAGCACTGAAGCTTTCTTT,CASSLVDRGSTEAFF
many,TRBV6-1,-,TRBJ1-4,TGTGCCAGCAGTGGAGGGAATCCCGATGAAAAACTGTTTTTT,CASSGGNPDEKLFF
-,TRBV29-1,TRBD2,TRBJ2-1,TGCAGCGTGGATACGGGCCAGCGGGGAACCAATGAGCAGTTCTTC,CSVDTGQRGTNEQFF
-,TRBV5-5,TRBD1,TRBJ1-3,TGTGCCAGCAGCTTTACAGGGGGCATTGGTGGAAACACCATATATTTT,CASSFTGGIGGNTIYF
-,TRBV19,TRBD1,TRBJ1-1,TGTGCCAGCTCCAGGGGGAGACTGGTATCTGAAGCTTTCTTT,CASSRGRLVSEAFF
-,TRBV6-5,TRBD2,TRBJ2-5,TGTGCCAGCAGTCAACTAGCGGGGGTTGAGGAGACCCAGTACTTC,CASSQLAGVEETQYF
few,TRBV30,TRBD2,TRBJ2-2,TGTGCCTGCCCTCCCGGACTAGCGGGAGTCGGCACCGGGGAGCTGTTTTTT,CACPPGLAGVGTGELFF
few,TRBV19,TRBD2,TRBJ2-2,TGTGCCAGTAGGGAGCGGGGGGGCCGGAAAACCGGGGAGCTGTTTTTT,CASRERGGRKTGELFF
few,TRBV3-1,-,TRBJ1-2,TGTGCCAGCAGCAAAAGGGACGGTTTTAACTATGGCTACACCTTC,CASSKRDGFNYGYTF
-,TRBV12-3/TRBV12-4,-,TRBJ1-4,TGTGCCAGCTCCGCTTATGAAAAACTGTTTTTT,CASSAYEKLFF
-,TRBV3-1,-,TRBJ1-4,TGTGCCAGCAGCCTGGGCGGGGGCATTGAAAAACTGTTTTTT,CASSLGGGIEKLFF
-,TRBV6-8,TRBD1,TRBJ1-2,TGTGCCAGCAGTTCCCCTACGAGGGGGCACGGCTACACCTTC,CASSSPTRGHGYTF
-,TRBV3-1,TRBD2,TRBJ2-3,TGTGCCAGCAGGCACGCTAGCGGGAGGACAGATACGCAGTATTTT,CASRHASGRTDTQYF
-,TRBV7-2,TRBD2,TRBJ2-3,TGTGCCAGCAGCGCGACTAGCGGGGTGGATACGCAGTATTTT,CASSATSGVDTQYF
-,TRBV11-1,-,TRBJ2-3,TGTGCCAGCAGCTTCCAGAAGGGCAGCACAGATACGCAGTATTTT,CASSFQKGSTDTQYF
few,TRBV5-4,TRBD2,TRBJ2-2,TGTGCCAGCAGCCTCGCGGGCGTCGGGGGGAGCACCGGGGAGCTGTTTTTT,CASSLAGVGGSTGELFF
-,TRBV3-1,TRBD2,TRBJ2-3,TGTGCCAGCAGCCAAGAGAGACTAGCGGTAGCAGATACGCAGTATTTT,CASSQERLAVADTQYF
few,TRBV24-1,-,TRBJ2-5,TGTGCCACCAGTGATTCCAGGGTCCAAGAGACCCAGTACTTC,CATSDSRVQETQYF
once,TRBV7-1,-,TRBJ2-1,TGTGCCAGCAGCATCACAGTGGGCAATGAGCAGTTCTTC,CASSITVGNEQFF
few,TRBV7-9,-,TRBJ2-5,TGTGCCAGCAGCTTACGCGGGACAGACCAAGAGACCCAGTACTTC,CASSLRGTDQETQYF
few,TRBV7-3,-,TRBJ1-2,TGTGCCAGCAGCTCCCGGGGGTACCGAGCTAACTATGGCTACACCTTC,CASSSRGYRANYGYTF
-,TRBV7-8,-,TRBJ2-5,TGTGCCAGCAGCTTATTCCAGCAAGAGACCCAGTACTTC,CASSLFQQETQYF
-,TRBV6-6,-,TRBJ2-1,TGTGCCACCAGAAAGTCGGACAATGAGCAGTTCTTC,CATRKSDNEQFF